This T cell receptor beta chain originates from a study of T cell responses to AZD1222 COVID-19 vaccine. The method was immunoSEQ multiplex PCR; TCRdb's version includes in-frame clones alone and lacks a portion of them. The data contain roughly 130,000 clones, around 90% of them singletons. Second-dose recipients at about 4 or about 12 weeks were treated as one pooled group. V dropped 3 bases and J dropped 1 base, with 6 bases sitting between them. This CDR3 has 13 residues. Germline CDR1 reads SGHTA; CDR2 reads FQGNSA. This receptor was taken from an adult who received the AZD1222 COVID-19 vaccine. The input for sequencing was peripheral blood, taken 28 days after the second AZD1222 dose. This rearrangement joins TRBV7-2 to TRBJ1-2, with D uncertain. Here the CDR3 reads CASSFTRNYGYTF. The CDR3 DNA is TGTGCCAGCAGCTTCACCCGTAACTATGGCTACACCTTC.